The 25 T cell receptor beta chains presented below share a single source sample, sequenced in a study of CD8 T cells in Susac syndrome. When the RNA was reverse transcribed, random hexamers were used with an input of roughly 0.5 to 1 ug. TCRdb itself ran the immunoSEQ multiplex PCR reads through MiXCR, one entry per CDR3 protein. The repertoire holds 110,000 or so distinct CDR3 sequences, with roughly 90% as singletons. Sequences were obtained from CD8+ T cells from PBMCs. These receptors were taken from a human donor in good health.

The chain combines TRBV19 with TRBJ2-7; 7 bases fit TRBD2. Germline loops: CDR1 LNHDA, CDR2 SQIVND (reference sequence). This CDR3 is 14 amino acids long. V lost 3 bases to trimming and J lost 5 bases; unmatched junction nucleotides: 7. CDR3 bases: TGTGCCAGTAGTATTGGCGGGAGTGTCGACGAGCAGTACTTC. Its protein is CASSIGGSVDEQYF.

V gene TRBV6-5 combines with J gene TRBJ2-1, with a tentative D call TRBD1 (5 bases). Trimming removed 3 bases from V and 7 bases from J, with 13 bases in between. The length of the CDR3 is 14 residues. Germline CDR1 MNHEY, CDR2 SVGAGI. CDR3 coding DNA: TGTGCCAGCAGTTATTGGAACAGGCAGAATGAGCAGTTCTTC. Protein product: CASSYWNRQNEQFF.

The rearrangement joins TRBV7-9 to TRBJ2-3; D remains ambiguous. V lost 1 base and J 0 bases, leaving 8 bases between the germline ends. The CDR3 length is 15 residues. CDR1 and CDR2 from the germline V gene are SEHNR and FQNEAQ (reference sequence). CDR3 protein: CASSLESRSTDTQYF. CDR3 coding DNA: TGTGCCAGCAGCTTAGAGTCGCGGAGCACAGATACGCAGTATTTT.

The V call is TRBV20-1, the J call TRBJ2-1; D perhaps matches TRBD2 (5 bases). The V gene's germline CDR1 is DFQATT and CDR2 SNEGSKA (reference sequence). The CDR3 is 12 residues long. Trimming removed 3 bases from V and 15 bases from J, with 18 bases in between. The CDR3 here is CSASIPRGPLFF. CDR3 in DNA: TGCAGTGCTAGCATCCCACGGGGTCCATTGTTCTTC.

In nucleotides, the CDR3 is TGTGCCAGCAGCCAAGACGGGGACAGGGGCACTGAAGCTTTCTTT. Its translation: CASSQDGDRGTEAFF. The chain recombines TRBV4-2 with TRBJ1-1; 10 bases map to TRBD1. V lost 0 bases, J lost 4 bases, and 2 bases stayed unmatched. Per the germline V gene, CDR1 is LGHNA and CDR2 is YNFKEQ. The CDR3 runs 15 residues.

The chain carries TRBV27 and TRBJ2-5, with D perhaps matching TRBD2 (6 bases). The CDR3 is made up of 14 amino acids. Germline values: CDR1 MNHEY, CDR2 SMNVEV (reference sequence). Trimming cost V 6 bases and J 2 bases, with 13 bases left between them. In nucleotides, the CDR3 is TGTGCCAGCAGGACCGGGGGTCGACAAGAGACCCAGTACTTC. It specifies CASRTGGRQETQYF.

The DNA of the CDR3 is TGTGCCATCAGTGGCGGACAGGGAGTTCGGTACGAGCAGTACTTC. Its translation is CAISGGQGVRYEQYF. The V gene is TRBV10-3, the J gene TRBJ2-7; 8 positions match TRBD1. CDR1 ENHRY and CDR2 SYGVKD come from the germline V gene. The CDR3 totals 15 residues. V lost 4 bases, J lost 4 bases, and 9 bases stayed unmatched.

A single count supports this clonotype. The V gene is TRBV2, the J gene TRBJ2-7, with no clear D. The V gene lost 2 bases and the J gene lost 6 bases, with 17 bases spanning the gap. The CDR3 extends over 15 amino acids. Germline CDR1 and CDR2: SNHLY and FYNNEI. The CDR3 bases are TGTGCCAGCAGTGAATTAGTTTCAGTGGTCGGCGAGCAGTACTTC. Its protein product is CASSELVSVVGEQYF. The full variable domain, its missing parts supplied by reference TRBV2 and TRBJ2-7, is EPEVTQTPSHQVTQMGQEVILRCVPISNHLYFYWYRQILGQKVEFLVSFYNNEISEKSEIFDDQFSVERPDGSNFTLKIRSTKLEDSAMYFCASSELVSVVGEQYFGPGTRLTVT.

The rearrangement joins TRBV29-1 to TRBJ2-5; D uncertain. The V end was cut by 2 bases, the J end by 5 bases, with 6 bases between. The CDR3 spans 11 residues. Germline CDR1 SQVTM, CDR2 ANQGSEA. CDR3 nucleotides: TGCAGCGTTGAATTTGCGGAGACCCAGTACTTC. It yields the protein CSVEFAETQYF.

The V gene is TRBV7-6, the J gene TRBJ2-7, with 12 bases identical to TRBD2. Germline V gives CDR1 SGHVS, CDR2 FNYEAQ. V lost 5 bases and J lost 7; bases outside the gene matches: 15. The CDR3 loop spans 17 amino acids. CDR3 nucleotides: TGTGCCAGCAGCAAGAACGGTCGCGGACTAGCGGGATCAGAGCAGTACTTC. Amino acids: CASSKNGRGLAGSEQYF. Full variable domain (missing parts from reference TRBV7-6 and TRBJ2-7): GAGVSQSPRYKVTKRGQDVALRCDPISGHVSLYWYRQALGQGPEFLTYFNYEAQQDKSGLPNDRFSAERPEGSISTLTIQRTEQRDSAMYRCASSKNGRGLAGSEQYFGPGTRLTVT.

The chain is built from TRBV7-2 and TRBJ2-2, with TRBD2 matching over 8 bases. The germline V gene has CDR1 SGHTA and CDR2 FQGNSA. This CDR3 has 15 residues. Losses at the gene ends were 5 bases for V and 4 bases for J; bases not matched to a gene: 6. CDR3 region: CASSQSGSLTGELFF. The CDR3 coding sequence is TGTGCCAGCAGCCAGAGCGGGAGCCTCACCGGGGAGCTGTTTTTT.

The sample holds one count of this clonotype. This chain connects TRBV3-1 to TRBJ2-1; maybe TRBD1 (6 bases). The V end lost 0 bases, the J end lost 4 bases, and 10 bases lay between the germline ends. CDR1 and CDR2 from the germline V gene are LGHDT and YNNKEL (reference sequence). CDR3 length equals 15 residues. CDR3 loop: CASSQDTGRYNEQFF. Here the CDR3 DNA reads TGTGCCAGCAGCCAAGATACAGGGAGATACAATGAGCAGTTCTTC.

The rearrangement uses TRBV29-1 and TRBJ2-2, with 8 bases identical to TRBD2. This CDR3 has 13 residues. CDR1 SQVTM and CDR2 ANQGSEA come from the germline V gene. The V and J ends lost 5 bases and 5 bases, in that order; junction bases with no gene match: 4. The CDR3 DNA follows: TGCAGCGTTTCGACGGGGGGGACCGGGGAGCTGTTTTTT. This gives the protein CSVSTGGTGELFF.

This chain joins TRBV7-3 and TRBJ2-3; 12 nucleotides align to TRBD2. The germline CDR1 and CDR2 sequences are SGHTA and FQGTGA. The trim removed 3 bases at V and 1 base at J, leaving 2 bases unmatched. The CDR3 spans 16 residues. In nucleotides, the CDR3 is TGTGCCAGCAGCTTCCCTAGCGGGAGGGGCACAGATACGCAGTATTTT. It yields the protein CASSFPSGRGTDTQYF.

The chain couples TRBV25-1 to TRBJ1-2; no firm D call. With 2 bases removed from V and 2 bases from J, the gap between germline ends came to 0 bases. The CDR3 runs to 11 residues. From germline, CDR1 is MGHDK and CDR2 SYGVNS. The CDR3 here is CASSENYGYTF. Written as DNA, the CDR3 is TGTGCCAGCAGTGAAAACTATGGCTACACCTTC.

Written as DNA, the CDR3 is TGTGCCAGCAGCCCCTTACTATCCAGGGGGCGGATGTGGGAGCAGTACTTC. This sequence encodes CASSPLLSRGRMWEQYF. The genes are TRBV4-2 and TRBJ2-7; TRBD1 aligns across 8 bases. This CDR3 spans 17 amino acids. Germline V CDR1 and CDR2: LGHNA, YNFKEQ. With 4 bases clipped from V and 7 bases from J, the junction kept 18 bases outside the gene matches.

V and J are TRBV4-2 and TRBJ2-7; TRBD2 aligns across 9 bases. Germline-derived CDR1 and CDR2 are LGHNA and YNFKEQ. The CDR3 covers 17 residues. The trim removed 5 bases at V and 5 bases at J, leaving 16 bases unmatched. CDR3 sequence reads: CASSARASGKAPDEQYF. DNA for the CDR3: TGTGCCAGCAGCGCCCGAGCTAGCGGGAAGGCACCTGACGAGCAGTACTTC.

The chain has TRBV14 and TRBJ1-1; D remains ambiguous. Germline V lookup: CDR1 SGHDN, CDR2 FVKESK. This CDR3 is built from 13 residues. Trimming took 1 base from V and 4 from J, leaving 7 bases between them. This chain's CDR3 is CASSQVWGTEAFF. In DNA form, the CDR3 reads TGTGCCAGCAGCCAAGTGTGGGGCACTGAAGCTTTCTTT.

V and J are TRBV3-1 and TRBJ1-1; D remains ambiguous. The CDR3 is 13 residues long. V lost 6 bases to trimming and J lost 0 bases, with 8 bases between them. CDR1 and CDR2 (germline): LGHDT, YNNKEL (reference sequence). The CDR3: CASRTQMNTEAFF. In nucleotides, the CDR3 is TGTGCCAGCAGAACACAGATGAACACTGAAGCTTTCTTT.

This sequence joins TRBV7-2 and TRBJ1-2; TRBD1 aligns across 9 bases. The CDR3 sequence is 16 residues long. With 3 bases clipped from V and 8 bases from J, the junction kept 13 bases outside the gene matches. Germline assignment: CDR1 SGHTA and CDR2 FQGNSA. CDR3 nucleotides: TGTGCCAGCAGCTTTCCTGGGACAGGGACTACAAGGGGCTACACCTTC. As protein: CASSFPGTGTTRGYTF.

For this clonotype: An end of the junction does not agree with germline; a read error may underlie this. The chain uses TRBV23-1 and TRBJ1-1; D not certain. TRBV23-1 is an open reading frame, and its role is uncertain. The CDR3 has 15 residues. CDR3 in DNA: TGCGCCAGCAGCCAATCCAGGAGAGCCAAAGCTGAAGCTTTCTTT. This codes for CASSQSRRAKAEAFF.

Here the CDR3 reads CASSLREVLSYEQYF. CDR3 sequence (DNA): TGTGCCAGCAGCTTAAGGGAGGTTCTCTCCTACGAGCAGTACTTC. The chain joins TRBV7-2 to TRBJ2-7; D perhaps matches TRBD2 (6 bases). V lost 2 bases, J lost 0 bases, and 11 bases lay in between. This CDR3 spans 15 amino acids. Germline CDR1 and CDR2: SGHTA and FQGNSA.

The chain employs TRBV20-1 and TRBJ2-7; 7 positions agree with TRBD1. This CDR3 has 14 amino acids. Germline V CDR1 and CDR2: DFQATT, SNEGSKA (reference sequence). The J segment lost 0 bases and the V segment lost 4 bases, leaving 6 bases of the junction unmatched. CDR3 in amino acids: CSAKETGFSYEQYF. For the CDR3, the DNA is TGCAGTGCTAAAGAGACAGGGTTCTCCTACGAGCAGTACTTC.

V gene TRBV20-1 combines with J gene TRBJ2-7; D gene unclear. Germline CDR1 and CDR2: DFQATT and SNEGSKA (reference sequence). This CDR3 is 13 amino acids long. V lost 2 bases and J 1 base, leaving 9 bases between the germline ends. CDR3 coding DNA: TGCAGTGCTAGATCGCCCGAGTCCTACGAGCAGTACTTC. Protein sequence: CSARSPESYEQYF.

The chain is built from TRBV7-2 and TRBJ1-2, with a possible D match to TRBD1 (5 bases). The CDR3 consists of 13 residues. The germline V gene encodes CDR1 SGHTA and CDR2 FQGNSA. With 4 bases removed from V and 8 bases from J, the gap between germline ends came to 14 bases. CDR3 DNA sequence: TGTGCCAGCAGCTGGGGACTTGCGCAGGGCTACACCTTC. Its translation: CASSWGLAQGYTF. The entire variable domain, with the rest obtained from reference TRBV7-2 and TRBJ1-2, is as follows: GAGVSQSPSNKVTEKGKDVELRCDPISGHTALYWYRQSLGQGLEFLIYFQGNSAPDKSGLPSDRFSAERTGGSVSTLTIQRTQQEDSAVYLCASSWGLAQGYTFGSGTRLTVV.